The subject of this entry is one T cell receptor beta chain. The sample is drawn from a study of regulatory T cells in long-lasting Graves disease. Building the TCR beta libraries relied on iRepertoire HTBI primers, and CDR3 regions underwent Arm-PCR. TCRdb ran MiXCR on the multiplex PCR reads and lists one entry per CDR3 protein. The sample contains a few hundred thousand distinct CDR3 sequences, approximately 22% of which appear only once. The germline V gene encodes CDR1 MDHEN and CDR2 SYDVKM. The CDR3 spans 15 residues. The J segment lost 6 bases and the V segment lost 5 bases, leaving 10 bases of the junction unmatched. Regarding time point: persistent/refractory GD, antithyroid drugs over 5 years with positive TRAb. From RNA extracted from PBMCs, the TCR library was made.

This sequence joins TRBV28 and TRBJ2-7; 10 nucleotides agree with TRBD1. This specimen consisted of peripheral blood mononuclear cells (PBMCs), obtained when the disease was refractory, from a patient treated with antithyroid drugs. This sequence was found in a female donor with Graves disease. Written as DNA, the CDR3 is TGTGCCAGCAGTCTCCGGGACAGGGGTTTTGGCGAGCAGTACTTC. The encoded protein is CASSLRDRGFGEQYF. The variable domain in full, completed from reference TRBV28 and TRBJ2-7, reads DVKVTQSSRYLVKRTGEKVFLECVQDMDHENMFWYRQDPGLGLRLIYFSYDVKMKEKGDIPEGYSVSREKKERFSLILESASTNQTSMYLCASSLRDRGFGEQYFGPGTRLTVT.